Each of the 2 T cell receptor beta chains below was sequenced from the same sample in a study of early T cells in non-severe SARS-CoV-2 infection. TCRdb redid the calling of the 5' RACE reads with MiXCR, one entry per CDR3 protein. The sample has 70,000 to 95,000 distinct CDR3 sequences, about 15% seen once. Specimen: whole blood. The receptors stem from an adult who was a healthcare worker with PCR-confirmed SARS-CoV-2 infection or an uninfected control (not recorded which).

This clonotype was seen more than once but under ten times. The V gene is TRBV5-6, the J gene TRBJ1-1; D remains unclear. The CDR3 length is 14 residues. Germline loops: CDR1 SGHDT, CDR2 YYEEEE. Trimming pared 0 bases from V and 0 bases from J, leaving 6 bases between. CDR3 in DNA: TGTGCCAGCAGCTTGGGGCCCGTGAACACTGAAGCTTTCTTT. Its protein product is CASSLGPVNTEAFF.

This clonotype occurred many times. The rearrangement uses TRBV7-2 and TRBJ2-5; 14 nucleotides match TRBD2. The CDR3 contains 15 residues. Unmatched junction bases numbered 6, after V lost 5 bases and J lost 7 bases. The V gene's germline CDR1 is SGHTA and CDR2 FQGNSA. CDR3 sequence reads: CASSLGLAGDVTQYF. As DNA, the CDR3 is TGTGCCAGCAGCCTGGGACTAGCGGGGGACGTGACCCAGTACTTC.